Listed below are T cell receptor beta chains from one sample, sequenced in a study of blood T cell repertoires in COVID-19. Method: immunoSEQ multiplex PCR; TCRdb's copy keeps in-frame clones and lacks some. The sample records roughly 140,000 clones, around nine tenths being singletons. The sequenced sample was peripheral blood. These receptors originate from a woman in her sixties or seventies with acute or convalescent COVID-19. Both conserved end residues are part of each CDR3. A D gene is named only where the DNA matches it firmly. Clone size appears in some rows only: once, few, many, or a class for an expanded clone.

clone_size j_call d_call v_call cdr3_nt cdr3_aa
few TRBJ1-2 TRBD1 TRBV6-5 TGTGCCAGCCTTCATCCCGGGACAGGGATCTATGGCTACACCTTC CASLHPGTGIYGYTF
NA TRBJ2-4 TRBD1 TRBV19 TGTGCCAGTAGTCAGAGGACAGGGACAAAAAACATTCAGTACTTC CASSQRTGTKNIQYF
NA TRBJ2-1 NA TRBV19 TGTGCCAGTAGTATAGAGGGGGCGTTCAATGAGCAGTTCTTC CASSIEGAFNEQFF
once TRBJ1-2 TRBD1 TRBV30 TGTGCCTGGGTGATACAGGGGGCACGGACTGGCTACACCTTC CAWVIQGARTGYTF
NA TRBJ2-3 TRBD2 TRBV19 TGTGCCAGTAAGCCGGGACTAGCGTCAACTAGCACAGATACGCAGTATTTT CASKPGLASTSTDTQYF
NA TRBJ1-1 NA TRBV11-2 TGTGCCAGCAGCTCCTTGAGTTACCTGAACACTGAAGCTTTCTTT CASSSLSYLNTEAFF
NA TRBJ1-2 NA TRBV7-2 TGTGCCAGCAGCTTAGCGCTTGGGCAGGGAGGTGAGAACTATGGCTACACCTTC CASSLALGQGGENYGYTF
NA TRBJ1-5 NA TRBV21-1 TGTGCCAGCAGCAAAGGGGGACAGGGGTTCTATAGTAGCAATCAGCCCCAGCATTTT CASSKGGQGFYSSNQPQHF
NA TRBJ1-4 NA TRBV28 TGTGCCAGCAGCAGAGACAGGACCAATGAAAAACTGTTTTTT CASSRDRTNEKLFF
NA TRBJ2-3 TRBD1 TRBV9 TGTGCCAGCAGCGTCAGGGACAGGGCCCGCACAGATACGCAGTATTTT CASSVRDRARTDTQYF
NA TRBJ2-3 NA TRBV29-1 TGCAGCGTTGATCTGGGGGCGCGGACAGATACGCAGTATTTT CSVDLGARTDTQYF
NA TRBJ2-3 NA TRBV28 TGTGCCAGCAGGTCCGCGACAGCGTCTAGCACAGATACGCAGTATTTT CASRSATASSTDTQYF
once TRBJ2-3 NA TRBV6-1 TGTGCCAGCAGTGACCCGGGAGTAGAACGTTATACGCAGTATTTT CASSDPGVERYTQYF
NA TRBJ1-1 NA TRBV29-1 TGCAGCGTTGAAGAGGCTAGCGGCACTGAAGCTTTCTTT CSVEEASGTEAFF
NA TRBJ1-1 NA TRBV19 TGTGCCAGTAGTAATCTGGAGGAGAACACTGAAGCTTTCTTT CASSNLEENTEAFF
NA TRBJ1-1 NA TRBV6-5 TGTGCCAGCAGGATGACAGAGAACACTGAAGCTTTCTTT CASRMTENTEAFF
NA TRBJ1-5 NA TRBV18 TGTGCCAGCTCACCTCAGGGAAATCAGCCCCAGCATTTT CASSPQGNQPQHF
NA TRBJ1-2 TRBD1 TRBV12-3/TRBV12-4 TGTGCCAGCAGAATACAGGGGACCTATGGCTACACCTTC CASRIQGTYGYTF
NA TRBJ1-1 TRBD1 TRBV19 TGTGCCAGTAGTCTGGACAGGGGGAACACTGAAGCTTTCTTT CASSLDRGNTEAFF
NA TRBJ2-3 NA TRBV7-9 TGTGCCAGCAGCATGGACTCTGATACGCAGTATTTT CASSMDSDTQYF
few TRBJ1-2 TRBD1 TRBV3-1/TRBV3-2 TGTGCCAGCAGCCAACAGGGGGGATACACCTTC CASSQQGGYTF
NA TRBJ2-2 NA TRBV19 TGTGCCACTAAAGGGGGGGCAAACACCGGGGAGCTGTTTTTT CATKGGANTGELFF
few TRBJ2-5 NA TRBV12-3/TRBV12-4 TGTGCCAGCAGTTACCAGGTCCAAGAGACCCAGTACTTC CASSYQVQETQYF
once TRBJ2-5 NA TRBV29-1 TGCAGCGTTGAGGACTCCGACCCGGGGGCCCAGTACTTC CSVEDSDPGAQYF
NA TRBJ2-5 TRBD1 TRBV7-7 TGTGCTAGCAGAGTCCGGGACAGGGTTTGGGAGACCCAGTACTTC CASRVRDRVWETQYF
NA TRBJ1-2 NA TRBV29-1 TGCAGCGCTCGGGACACTTTGAGCTACACCTTC CSARDTLSYTF
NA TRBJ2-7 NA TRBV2 TGTGCCAGCAGAGGTACAGGAGGGGTCCGGGAGCAGTACTTC CASRGTGGVREQYF
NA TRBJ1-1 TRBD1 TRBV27 TGTGCCAGCCGAATGGGACAGGGAGGTACTGAAGCTTTCTTT CASRMGQGGTEAFF
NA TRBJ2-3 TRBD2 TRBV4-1 TGCGCCAGCAGCCGAATGAGCGGGGGACTTGGGGATACGCAGTATTTT CASSRMSGGLGDTQYF
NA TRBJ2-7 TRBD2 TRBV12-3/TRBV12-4 TGTGCCAGCACCGCGGGGGGCACCTACGAGCAGTACTTC CASTAGGTYEQYF
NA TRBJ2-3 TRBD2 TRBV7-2 TGTGCCAGCAGCTTAAGTGGTAGCGGGGGTGGAACAGATACGCAGTATTTT CASSLSGSGGGTDTQYF
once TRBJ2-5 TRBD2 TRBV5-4 TGTGCCAGCAGCTTGGGCCTAGCGGGGCTACAACAAGAGACCCAGTACTTC CASSLGLAGLQQETQYF
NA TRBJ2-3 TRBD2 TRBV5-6 TGTGCCAGCAGCTGGGCGGGGGTGACAGATACGCAGTATTTT CASSWAGVTDTQYF
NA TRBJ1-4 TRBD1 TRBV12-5 TGTGCTAGTGGGCCCGGACAGGGTAATGAAAAACTGTTTTTT CASGPGQGNEKLFF
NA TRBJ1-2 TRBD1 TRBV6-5 TGTGCCAGCAGTTACTCCCGGGACAGGGTTGGCGGCTACACCTTC CASSYSRDRVGGYTF
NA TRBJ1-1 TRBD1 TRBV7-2 TGTGCCAGCAGCTTAGAAGGGACAGGGTTGGTGAACACTGAAGCTTTCTTT CASSLEGTGLVNTEAFF
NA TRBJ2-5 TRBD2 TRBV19 TGTGCCAGTAGTCTAGCGGGGGGTGCCCGCGAGACCCAGTACTTC CASSLAGGARETQYF
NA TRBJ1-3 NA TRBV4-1 TGCGCCAGCAGCCAGACCCCGCAGACAGTAGACTCTGGAAACACCATATATTTT CASSQTPQTVDSGNTIYF
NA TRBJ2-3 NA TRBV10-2 TGCGCCAGCAGCGGGGTCACAGATACGCAGTATTTT CASSGVTDTQYF
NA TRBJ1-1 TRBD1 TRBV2 TGTGCCAGCAGTGAGGACAGGGGGAACACTGAAGCTTTCTTT CASSEDRGNTEAFF
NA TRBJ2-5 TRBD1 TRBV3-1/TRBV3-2 TGTGCCAGCAGCCAAGACCGGGACAGGGGTTGGGAGACCCAGTACTTC CASSQDRDRGWETQYF
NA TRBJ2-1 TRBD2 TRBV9 TGTGCCAGCAGCGCAGGTACTAGCGGGGGATACAATGAGCAGTTCTTC CASSAGTSGGYNEQFF
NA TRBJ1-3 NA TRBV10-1 TGCGCCATCCCTAGCAGGTCGTCTGGAAACACCATATATTTT CAIPSRSSGNTIYF
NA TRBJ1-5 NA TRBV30 TGTGCCTGGAGCAGGGGAGAAGGTCAGCCCCAGCATTTT CAWSRGEGQPQHF
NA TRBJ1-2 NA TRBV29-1 TGCAGCGTTGCCGTCAGGGCGACTAACTATGGCTACACCTTC CSVAVRATNYGYTF
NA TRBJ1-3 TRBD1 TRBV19 TGTGCCAGTAATCTACAGGGGGCCCCTGGAAACACCATATATTTT CASNLQGAPGNTIYF
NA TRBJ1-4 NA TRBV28 TGTGCCAGCAGTTTAATCATGACGGGACTGTTTTTT CASSLIMTGLFF
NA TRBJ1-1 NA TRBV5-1 TGCGCCAGCAGCTTGGCAGGGGAGAACACTGAAGCTTTCTTT CASSLAGENTEAFF
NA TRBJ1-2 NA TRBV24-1 TGTGCCACCAGTGATTTCAGGAACTATGGCTACACCTTC CATSDFRNYGYTF
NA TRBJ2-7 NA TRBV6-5 TGTGCCAGCAGGGACCCAATGACAGTGGGCGAGCAGTACTTC CASRDPMTVGEQYF
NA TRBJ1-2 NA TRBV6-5 TGTGCCAGCCGTCAGACGGGGGGGCTCTACACCTTC CASRQTGGLYTF
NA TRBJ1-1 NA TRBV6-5 TGTGCCAGCAGAGTCCAGGGGAACACTGAAGCTTTCTTT CASRVQGNTEAFF